The present T cell receptor (beta chain) was sequenced within a study of blood T cell repertoires in COVID-19. Study details: The analysed material was cDNA or gDNA that came from T cells, B-cell-depleted T cells, or PBMCs.

Germline V gene lookup returns CDR1 SEHNR and CDR2 FQNEAQ (reference sequence). V was clipped by 0 bases and J by 3 bases, with 21 bases between them. The CDR3 length is 18 residues. Original data processing: By means of reference gene primer amplification, nucleated cell counts were estimated. Sequencing was performed with immunoSEQ multiplex PCR; in TCRdb, only in-frame clones are kept and a portion is missing. For V, J and clone size, that table is used; D and trimming come from the DNA. This table has about 200,000 clones, 70% to 90% appearing once. The sequence was obtained from a man in his 60s with active or convalescent COVID-19. The chain links TRBV7-9 to TRBJ2-7, with D perhaps matching TRBD1 (5 bases). The sample taken for sequencing was peripheral blood. The CDR3 nucleotides are TGTGCCAGCAGCTTAGCTATGTGGGGCGGCACACGAAGCTACGAGCAGTACTTC. Its protein is CASSLAMWGGTRSYEQYF.